The 28 T cell receptor beta chains below all came from one sample that was sequenced in a study of T cells in Graves' hyperthyroidism and ophthalmopathy. TCR beta CDR3 region amplification was performed from RNA transcripts. The study used the HTBI primer set for a first-round RT-PCR of the TCR CDR3. TCRdb ran MiXCR on the multiplex PCR reads and lists one entry per CDR3 protein. The sample has fewer than 750,000 distinct CDR3 sequences, about 45% seen once. Sequencing used peripheral blood or thyroid tissue (not recorded which). These receptors were taken from a woman aged 18 to 35 with Graves' hyperthyroidism.

In its sample, this clonotype was seen many times. V and J are TRBV20-1 and TRBJ2-2; D is possibly TRBD1 (5 bases). V lost 3 bases and J lost 0, with 11 bases in between. CDR1 is DFQATT, CDR2 SNEGSKA, per germline (reference sequence). The CDR3 loop spans 15 amino acids. CDR3 sequence (DNA): TGCAGTGCTAGTCGGCAGGGTGCGAACACCGGGGAGCTGTTTTTT. This gives the protein CSASRQGANTGELFF.

This sequence joins TRBV29-1 and TRBJ1-2; D unclear. The CDR3 spans 13 residues. V lost 6 bases and J 3 bases, leaving 14 bases between the germline ends. In germline, CDR1 is SQVTM, CDR2 ANQGSEA. CDR3 sequence reads: CSVYTGSDYGYTF. The CDR3 coding sequence is TGCAGCGTATACACGGGCAGCGACTATGGCTACACCTTC.

Comment on this clonotype: A much larger clone is a single base away; this may be a read error. The J gene is TRBJ2-7, the V gene TRBV20-1; 10 nucleotides agree with TRBD1. Germline CDR1 reads DFQATT; CDR2 reads SNEGSKA (reference sequence). The CDR3 sequence is 14 residues long. Germline trimming cut 5 bases from V and 3 bases from J; bases unmatched to any gene: 7. CDR3 coding DNA: TGCAGTGCTCTGACAGGGGGCAACTTCTACGAGCAGTACTTC. This gives the protein CSALTGGNFYEQYF.

The CDR3: CASSSDRASGPQHF. The DNA for the CDR3 is TGTGCCAGCAGTTCAGACAGGGCCTCAGGGCCCCAGCATTTT. The chain uses TRBV27 and TRBJ1-5; 7 bases are a match to TRBD1. V was clipped by 4 bases and J by 9 bases; unmatched bases: 9. The CDR3 is made up of 14 amino acids. Germline values: CDR1 MNHEY, CDR2 SMNVEV (reference sequence).

V usage is TRBV29-1 and J usage is TRBJ1-1; TRBD1 matches at 8 bases. V shed 8 bases, J shed 1 base, and the junction held 3 bases outside the gene matches. Germline V CDR1 and CDR2: SQVTM, ANQGSEA. The CDR3 loop spans 12 amino acids. CDR3 region: CSQDRGNTEAFF. The DNA of the CDR3 is TGCAGCCAAGACAGGGGGAACACTGAAGCTTTCTTT.

This clonotype came up many times. V usage is TRBV20-1 and J usage is TRBJ1-5, with TRBD1 matching 10 bases. The CDR3 spans 16 residues. Trimming removed 3 bases from V and 5 bases from J; junction bases left unmatched: 10. Germline V CDR1 and CDR2: DFQATT, SNEGSKA (reference sequence). In DNA form, the CDR3 reads TGCAGTGCTAGCGCGCTAGAGACAGGGGGCGATCAGCCCCAGCATTTT. Encoded protein: CSASALETGGDQPQHF.

CDR3 nucleotides: TGTGCTAGTGGTTCCAAAGGGACAGGGGGTGGCACTGAAGCTTTCTTT. It encodes CASGSKGTGGGTEAFF. The chain combines TRBV12-5 with TRBJ1-1; TRBD1 aligns across 11 bases. The length of the CDR3 is 16 residues. CDR1 is LGHNT and CDR2 is FRNRAP in the germline V gene. J lost 4 bases, V lost 4 bases, and 8 bases had no gene match.

There are many counts of this clonotype. The chain couples TRBV5-8 to TRBJ2-7, with TRBD1 identical over 8 bases. This CDR3 has 13 residues. From germline, CDR1 is SGHTS and CDR2 YDEGEE. Trimming at V came to 4 bases and at J to 6 bases, leaving 6 bases not matched to a gene. Here the CDR3 reads CASSPETGAEQYF. In DNA, the CDR3 is TGTGCCAGCAGCCCCGAGACAGGGGCCGAGCAGTACTTC. The full variable domain, in which reference TRBV5-8 and TRBJ2-7 provide the parts outside the CDR3, is EAGVTQSPTHLIKTRGQQATLRCSPISGHTSVYWYQQALGLGLQFLLWYDEGEERNRGNFPPRFSGRQFPNYSSELNVNALELEDSALYLCASSPETGAEQYFGPGTRLTVT.

V and J are TRBV25-1 and TRBJ2-7, with D possibly TRBD2 on 7 matching bases. The germline V gene has CDR1 MGHDK and CDR2 SYGVNS. Trimming left V 5 bases short and J 0 bases short, with 20 bases between. The length of the CDR3 is 17 residues. The CDR3 loop reads CASSFAGATGLSYEQYF. The CDR3 nucleotides read TGTGCCAGCAGTTTTGCGGGGGCGACAGGTCTCTCCTACGAGCAGTACTTC.

CDR3: CAIGKPSDNNYGYTF. CDR3 bases: TGTGCCATCGGTAAACCATCGGACAATAACTATGGCTACACCTTC. The chain is built from TRBV10-3 and TRBJ1-2; D perhaps matches TRBD1 (5 bases). V was cut by 8 bases and J by 1 base, with 17 bases left in between. In germline, CDR1 is ENHRY, CDR2 SYGVKD. This CDR3 region has 15 residues.

J is TRBJ2-1 and V is TRBV5-1; D unclear. CDR1 is SGHRS, CDR2 YFSETQ, per germline. V was clipped by 5 bases and J by 5 bases, with 11 bases between them. CDR3 length: 13 amino acids. The CDR3 nucleotides read TGCGCCAGCAGGAAAACGGAAGACAATGAGCAGTTCTTC. Its translation: CASRKTEDNEQFF.

This clonotype was seen repeatedly, ten times or more. The chain uses TRBV28 and TRBJ2-5; 9 bases fit TRBD1. The CDR3 is made up of 14 amino acids. V shed 5 bases, J shed 5 bases, and the junction held 6 bases outside the gene matches. Germline-derived CDR1 and CDR2 are MDHEN and SYDVKM. CDR3 sequence: CASSTGGAKETQYF. The CDR3 coding sequence is TGTGCCAGCAGTACAGGGGGCGCGAAGGAGACCCAGTACTTC.

This clonotype was recorded many times. The chain joins TRBV2 to TRBJ1-2; 7 nucleotides align to TRBD1. The CDR3 length is 15 residues. Germline V gene lookup returns CDR1 SNHLY and CDR2 FYNNEI. V shed 0 bases and J 8 bases; nucleotides not matched to a gene: 9. The DNA for the CDR3 is TGTGCCAGCAGTGAAGCGTGGGGACAGAGGTACGGCTACACCTTC. Translated: CASSEAWGQRYGYTF.

The sample holds a few counts of this clonotype. J is TRBJ2-2 and V is TRBV6-2 or TRBV6-3; no firm D call. The CDR3 totals 15 residues. Germline CDR1 is MNHEY and CDR2 is SVGEGT. The V and J ends lost 2 bases and 5 bases respectively, with 12 bases between them. The CDR3 sequence: CASSYRALGTGELFF. The CDR3 DNA sequence: TGTGCCAGCAGTTACAGGGCCTTAGGGACCGGGGAGCTGTTTTTT.

This clonotype was seen ten or more times. The chain couples TRBV7-3 to TRBJ2-5; D tentatively fits TRBD1 or TRBD2 (6 bases each). The V gene lost 5 bases and the J gene lost 2 bases, with 18 bases spanning the gap. Germline V lookup: CDR1 SGHTA, CDR2 FQGTGA. The CDR3 runs 16 residues. The CDR3 bases are TGTGCCAGCAGCCCTAGTACGGGGGCGGGACAAGAGACCCAGTACTTC. As protein: CASSPSTGAGQETQYF.

In regard to this clonotype: Here the CDR3 omits its conserved ending phenylalanine or tryptophan, so a read error is the likely source. No DNA is shown, since the ends of the CDR3 on it are uncertain; the CDR3 is the one TCRdb lists. The CDR3 here is CATSGTGALS. The chain employs TRBV24-1 and TRBJ1-1; the D segment call TRBD1 is taken from the table without a DNA check. The germline CDR1 and CDR2 sequences are KGHDR and SFDVKD. The CDR3 length is 10 residues, termini included.

This clonotype has ten or more counts. The V gene is TRBV7-3, the J gene TRBJ1-1; tentative D call: TRBD1 (5 bases). CDR1 is SGHTA, CDR2 FQGTGA, per germline. Trimming pared 2 bases from V and 11 bases from J, leaving 15 bases between. The CDR3 is made up of 13 amino acids. The CDR3 DNA follows: TGTGCCAGCAGCTTAGCTAGGGACCGCTCCGCTTTCTTT. Translated: CASSLARDRSAFF. Together with reference TRBV7-3 and TRBJ1-1, the CDR3 gives the full variable domain: GAGVSQTPSNKVTEKGKYVELRCDPISGHTALYWYRQSLGQGPEFLIYFQGTGAADDSGLPNDRFFAVRPEGSVSTLKIQRTERGDSAVYLCASSLARDRSAFFGQGTRLTVV.

The gene calls are TRBV5-4 and TRBJ1-2; possible D gene TRBD1, 6 bases. This CDR3 contains 13 residues. Germline values: CDR1 SGHNT, CDR2 YYREEE (reference sequence). With 5 bases removed from V and 9 bases from J, the gap between germline ends came to 17 bases. The CDR3 nucleotides are TGTGCCAGCAGTTTGCAGGGGTCTATGCGCTACACCTTC. This codes for CASSLQGSMRYTF.

This clonotype was found many times. The chain combines TRBV20-1 with TRBJ1-1; D is perhaps TRBD1 (6 bases). Germline V gene data show CDR1 as DFQATT and CDR2 as SNEGSKA (reference sequence). CDR3 length: 13 residues. V was shortened by 4 bases and J by 1 base, with 10 bases between the two germline ends. The CDR3 spells CSATRDKNTEAFF. DNA for the CDR3: TGCAGTGCTACAAGGGACAAGAACACTGAAGCTTTCTTT.

The chain is built from TRBV3-1 and TRBJ2-2, with 12 positions matching TRBD2. V shed 7 bases, J shed 5 bases, and the junction held 11 bases outside the gene matches. The CDR3 is 17 amino acids. CDR1 is LGHDT, CDR2 YNNKEL, per germline (reference sequence). CDR3 sequence: CASNLASGRAATGELFF. CDR3 in DNA: TGTGCCAGCAATTTAGCTAGCGGGAGGGCCGCAACCGGGGAGCTGTTTTTT.

This sequence joins TRBV24-1 and TRBJ2-3; 7 bases map to TRBD2. Trimming took 3 bases from V and 0 from J; bases not matched to a gene: 11. The germline V gene encodes CDR1 KGHDR and CDR2 SFDVKD. The CDR3 is 18 amino acids. This CDR3 reads CATSDTAGDPRSTDTQYF. DNA for the CDR3: TGTGCCACCAGTGATACCGCGGGGGACCCTAGAAGCACAGATACGCAGTATTTT.

V and J are TRBV5-4 and TRBJ2-5, with 13 bases aligning to TRBD2. This CDR3 has 17 amino acids. Germline trimming cut 0 bases from V and 2 bases from J; bases unmatched to any gene: 4. CDR1 and CDR2 (germline): SGHNT, YYREEE (reference sequence). The CDR3 protein is CASSLVGLAGVQETQYF. The CDR3 region has the DNA TGTGCCAGCAGCTTGGTAGGACTAGCGGGAGTTCAAGAGACCCAGTACTTC.

This clonotype was seen ten or more times. V is TRBV12-3 or TRBV12-4 and J is TRBJ2-7; no clear D. Trimming cost V 1 base and J 3 bases, with 13 bases left between them. The CDR3 is 15 amino acids. The CDR3 region is CASSLGSGVGYEQYF. In DNA, the CDR3 is TGTGCCAGCAGTTTAGGCTCCGGAGTAGGCTACGAGCAGTACTTC.

To note about this clonotype: Its ends do not fully match the called genes, so a read error is possible. The chain is built from TRBV15 and TRBJ2-2; D possibly uses TRBD1 or TRBD2 (5 bases each). The germline V gene has CDR1 LNHNV and CDR2 YYDKDF (reference sequence). The CDR3 has 21 residues. The CDR3: CATSGDYRDVGTAANTGELFF. In nucleotides, the CDR3 is TGTGCCACCAGCGGAGATTACCGGGACGTGGGGACGGCGGCTAACACCGGGGAGCTGTTTTTT.

The rearrangement uses TRBV5-1 and TRBJ2-5; 10 bases match TRBD2. The CDR3 runs 15 residues. Germline V lookup: CDR1 SGHRS, CDR2 YFSETQ. V trimming: 4 bases; J trimming: 1 base; junction bases outside the gene matches: 4. Here the CDR3 DNA reads TGCGCCAGCAGCCCCATAGCGGGAGGCCAAGAGACCCAGTACTTC. This encodes CASSPIAGGQETQYF.

V gene TRBV30 combines with J gene TRBJ1-5; TRBD1 is a possible D gene (5 bases). Germline V gives CDR1 GTSNPN, CDR2 SVGIG (reference sequence). The CDR3 consists of 14 residues. Deletions cut 2 bases from V and 5 bases from J, with 13 bases between. DNA for the CDR3: TGTGCCTGGAGTCTATTGGGGCGCGATCAGCCCCAGCATTTT. It translates to CAWSLLGRDQPQHF.

The J gene is TRBJ1-2, the V gene TRBV10-3; the match to TRBD1 covers 7 bases. Trimming took 6 bases from V and 5 from J; bases not matched to a gene: 9. Germline values: CDR1 ENHRY, CDR2 SYGVKD. This CDR3 is 14 amino acids long. CDR3 in DNA: TGTGCCATCAGCGAACAGGGGTCGAGATATGGCTACACCTTC. Its protein is CAISEQGSRYGYTF.

This clonotype has a count of ten or more. V usage is TRBV7-9 and J usage is TRBJ2-5, with D hard to call. The V gene's germline CDR1 is SEHNR and CDR2 FQNEAQ (reference sequence). The CDR3 loop spans 15 amino acids. V lost 0 bases and J 1 base, leaving 9 bases between the germline ends. For the CDR3, the DNA is TGTGCCAGCAGCTTAGCGGCAAGCGCCCAAGAGACCCAGTACTTC. Protein sequence: CASSLAASAQETQYF.